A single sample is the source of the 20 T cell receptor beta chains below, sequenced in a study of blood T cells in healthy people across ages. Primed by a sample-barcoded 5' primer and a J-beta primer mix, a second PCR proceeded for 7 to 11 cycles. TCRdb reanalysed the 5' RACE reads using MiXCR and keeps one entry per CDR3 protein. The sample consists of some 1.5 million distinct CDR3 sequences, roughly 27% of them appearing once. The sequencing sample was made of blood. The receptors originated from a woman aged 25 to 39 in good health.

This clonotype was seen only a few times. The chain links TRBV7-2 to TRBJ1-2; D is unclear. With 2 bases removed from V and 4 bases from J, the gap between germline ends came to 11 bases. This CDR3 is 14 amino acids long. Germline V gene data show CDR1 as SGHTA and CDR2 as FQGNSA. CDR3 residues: CASSLNAAAYGYTF. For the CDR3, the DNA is TGTGCCAGCAGCTTAAATGCGGCTGCCTATGGCTACACCTTC.

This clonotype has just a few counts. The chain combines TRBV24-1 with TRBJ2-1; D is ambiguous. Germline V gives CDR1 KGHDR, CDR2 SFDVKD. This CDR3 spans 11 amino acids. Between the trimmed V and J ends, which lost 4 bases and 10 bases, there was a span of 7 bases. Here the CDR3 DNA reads TGTGCCACCAGTGAGGCCGGAGAGCAGTTCTTC. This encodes CATSEAGEQFF.

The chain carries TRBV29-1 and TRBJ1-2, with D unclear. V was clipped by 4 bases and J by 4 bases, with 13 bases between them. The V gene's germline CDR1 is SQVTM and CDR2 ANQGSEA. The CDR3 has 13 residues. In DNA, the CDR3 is TGCAGCGTTGTGGAGGCCACAAGCTATGGCTACACCTTC. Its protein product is CSVVEATSYGYTF. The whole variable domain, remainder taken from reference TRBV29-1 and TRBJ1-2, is SAVISQKPSRDICQRGTSLTIQCQVDSQVTMMFWYRQQPGQSLTLIATANQGSEATYESGFVIDKFPISRPNLTFSTLTVSNMSPEDSSIYLCSVVEATSYGYTFGSGTRLTVV.

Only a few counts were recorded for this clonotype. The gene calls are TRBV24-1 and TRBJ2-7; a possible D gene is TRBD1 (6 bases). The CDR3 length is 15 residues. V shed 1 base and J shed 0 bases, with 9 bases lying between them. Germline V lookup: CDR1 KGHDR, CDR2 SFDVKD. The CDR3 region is CATSDLKGGSYEQYF. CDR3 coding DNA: TGTGCCACCAGTGATTTAAAAGGGGGCTCCTACGAGCAGTACTTC.

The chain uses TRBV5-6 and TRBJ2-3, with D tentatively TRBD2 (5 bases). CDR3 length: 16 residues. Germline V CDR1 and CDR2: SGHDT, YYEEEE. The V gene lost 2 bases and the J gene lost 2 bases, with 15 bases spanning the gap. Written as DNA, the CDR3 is TGTGCCAGCAGCTTCACTAGGGCTCCTATCACAGATACGCAGTATTTT. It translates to CASSFTRAPITDTQYF.

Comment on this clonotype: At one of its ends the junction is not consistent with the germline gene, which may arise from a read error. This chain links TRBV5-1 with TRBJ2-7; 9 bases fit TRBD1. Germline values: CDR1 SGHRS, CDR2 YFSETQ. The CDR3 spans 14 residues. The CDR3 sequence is CASSLDRGRYEQDF. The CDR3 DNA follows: TGCGCCAGCAGCCTGGACAGGGGACGTTACGAGCAGGACTTC.

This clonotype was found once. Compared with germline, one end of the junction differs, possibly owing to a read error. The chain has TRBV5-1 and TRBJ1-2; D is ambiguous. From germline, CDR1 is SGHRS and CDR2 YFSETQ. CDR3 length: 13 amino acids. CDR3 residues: CGSSFGGNGGYTF. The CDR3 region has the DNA TGCGGCAGCAGCTTTGGAGGGAACGGGGGCTACACCTTC.

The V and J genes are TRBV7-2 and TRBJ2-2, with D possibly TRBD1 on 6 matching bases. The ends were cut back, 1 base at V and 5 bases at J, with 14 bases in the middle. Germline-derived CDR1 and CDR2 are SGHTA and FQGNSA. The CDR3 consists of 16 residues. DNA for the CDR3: TGTGCCAGCAGCTTAGGGGCAGGGGAAATGACCGGGGAGCTGTTTTTT. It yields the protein CASSLGAGEMTGELFF. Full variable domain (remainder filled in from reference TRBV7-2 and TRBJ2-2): GAGVSQSPSNKVTEKGKDVELRCDPISGHTALYWYRQSLGQGLEFLIYFQGNSAPDKSGLPSDRFSAERTGGSVSTLTIQRTQQEDSAVYLCASSLGAGEMTGELFFGEGSRLTVL.

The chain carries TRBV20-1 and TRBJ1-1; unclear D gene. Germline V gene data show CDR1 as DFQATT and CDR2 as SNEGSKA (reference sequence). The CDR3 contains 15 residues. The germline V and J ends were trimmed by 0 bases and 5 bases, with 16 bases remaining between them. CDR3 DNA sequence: TGCAGTGCTAGAGACAGGCGAGAGGGCCTGACTGAAGCTTTCTTT. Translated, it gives CSARDRREGLTEAFF.

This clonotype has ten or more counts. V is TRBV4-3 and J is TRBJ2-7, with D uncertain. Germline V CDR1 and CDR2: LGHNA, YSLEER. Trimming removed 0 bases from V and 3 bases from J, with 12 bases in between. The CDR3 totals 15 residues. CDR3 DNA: TGCGCCAGCAGCCAAGATTTGATTCGGTTCTACGAGCAGTACTTC. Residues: CASSQDLIRFYEQYF.

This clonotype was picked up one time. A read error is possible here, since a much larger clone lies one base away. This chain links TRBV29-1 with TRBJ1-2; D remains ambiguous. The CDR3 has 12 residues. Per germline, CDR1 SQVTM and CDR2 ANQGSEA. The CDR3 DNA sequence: TGCAGCGTCGCCGACACGGCCGGTGGCCACACCTTC. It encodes CSVADTAGGHTF.

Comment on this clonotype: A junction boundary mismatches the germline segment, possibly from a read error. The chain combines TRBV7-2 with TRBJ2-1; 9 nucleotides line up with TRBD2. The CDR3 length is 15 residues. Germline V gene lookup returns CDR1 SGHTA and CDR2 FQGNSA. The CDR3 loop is CASRPSGTSYNKQFF. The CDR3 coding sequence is TGTGCCAGCAGACCTAGCGGGACCTCCTACAATAAGCAGTTCTTC.

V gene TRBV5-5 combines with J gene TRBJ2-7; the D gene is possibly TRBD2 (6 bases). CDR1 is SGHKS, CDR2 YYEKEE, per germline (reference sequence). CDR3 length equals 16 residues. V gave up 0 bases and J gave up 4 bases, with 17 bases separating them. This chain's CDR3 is CASSLEAGSSAYEQYF. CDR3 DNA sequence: TGTGCCAGCAGCTTGGAGGCGGGGTCATCGGCTTACGAGCAGTACTTC.

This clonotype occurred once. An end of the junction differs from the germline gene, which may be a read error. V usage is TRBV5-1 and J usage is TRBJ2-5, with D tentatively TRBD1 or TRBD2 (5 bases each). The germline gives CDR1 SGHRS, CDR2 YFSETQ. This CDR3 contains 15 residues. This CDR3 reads CASGLMGPGSETQYF. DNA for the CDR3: TGCGCCAGCGGCTTGATGGGACCAGGCTCCGAGACCCAGTACTTC.

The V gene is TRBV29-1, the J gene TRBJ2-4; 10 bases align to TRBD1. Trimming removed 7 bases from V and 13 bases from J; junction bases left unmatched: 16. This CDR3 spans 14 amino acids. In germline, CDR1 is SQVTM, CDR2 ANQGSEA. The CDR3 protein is CSAAGDRGYNEQYF. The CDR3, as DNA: TGCAGCGCCGCCGGGGACAGGGGCTACAATGAGCAGTACTTC.

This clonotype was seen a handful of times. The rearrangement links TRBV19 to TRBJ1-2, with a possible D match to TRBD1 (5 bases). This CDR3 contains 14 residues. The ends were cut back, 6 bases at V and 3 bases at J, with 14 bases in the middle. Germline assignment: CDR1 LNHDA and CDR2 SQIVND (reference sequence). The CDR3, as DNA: TGTGCCAGTAGCCCGGGGCAAAAATACTATGGCTACACCTTC. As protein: CASSPGQKYYGYTF.

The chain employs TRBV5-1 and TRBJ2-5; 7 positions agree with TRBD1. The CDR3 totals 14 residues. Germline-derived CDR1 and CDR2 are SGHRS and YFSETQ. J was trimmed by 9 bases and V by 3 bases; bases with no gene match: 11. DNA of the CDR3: TGCGCCAGCAGCTCGGGACAGCCCCAAGTAGCCCAGTACTTC. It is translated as CASSSGQPQVAQYF.

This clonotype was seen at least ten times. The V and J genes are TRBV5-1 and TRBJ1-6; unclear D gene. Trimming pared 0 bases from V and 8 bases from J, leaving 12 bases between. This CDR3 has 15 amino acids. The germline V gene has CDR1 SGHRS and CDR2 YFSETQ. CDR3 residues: CASSLAGKLDSPLHF. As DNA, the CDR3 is TGCGCCAGCAGCTTGGCCGGGAAACTCGATTCACCCCTCCACTTT.

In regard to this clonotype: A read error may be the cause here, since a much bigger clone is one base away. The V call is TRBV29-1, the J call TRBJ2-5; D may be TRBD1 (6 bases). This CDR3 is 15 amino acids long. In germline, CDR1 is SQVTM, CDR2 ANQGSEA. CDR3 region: CNVESMDSIQETQYF. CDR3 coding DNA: TGCAACGTTGAATCGATGGACAGCATTCAAGAGACCCAGTACTTC.

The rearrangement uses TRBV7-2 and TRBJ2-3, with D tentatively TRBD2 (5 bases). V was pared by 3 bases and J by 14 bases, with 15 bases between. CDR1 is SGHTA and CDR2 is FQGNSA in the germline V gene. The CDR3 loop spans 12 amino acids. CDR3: CASSFDYGPPYF. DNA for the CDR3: TGTGCCAGCAGCTTCGACTATGGTCCCCCGTATTTT.